This TCR beta chain emerged from a study of human T cells and chemical hapten exposure. Study background: Mainly, slight library volume differences in the pool made TCR yields vary.

The length of the CDR3 is 15 residues. Germline-derived CDR1 and CDR2 are SGDLS and YYNGEE. V gave up 0 bases and J gave up 8 bases, with 15 bases separating them. Study-level points and caveats: A positive correlation with patch test score was shown by PT1 expanded TCR counts.

This clonotype was found a few times. Its cognate antigen is unknown. Time point described: patch test 2, 6 weeks after DPC sensitization. The sample's treatment: therapeutic diphenylcyclopropenone sensitization with weekly scalp DPC. Using its own MiXCR run on the RACE reads, TCRdb lists one record per CDR3 protein. The profile shows about 140,000 distinct CDR3 sequences, 12% of them singletons. The chain is built from TRBV9 and TRBJ2-1, with D hard to call. The TCR sequence derives from a woman in her 50s with alopecia areata. Some clones in this sample may be carry-over from other donors' samples. The input for sequencing was whole blood, taken in connection with sensitization to the hapten diphenylcyclopropenone (DPC). CDR3 sequence (DNA): TGTGCCAGCAGCGTAGGAGGATTAGGCCTTCATGAGCAGTTCTTC. As protein: CASSVGGLGLHEQFF. The variable domain in full, completed from reference TRBV9 and TRBJ2-1, reads DSGVTQTPKHLITATGQRVTLRCSPRSGDLSVYWYQQSLDQGLQFLIQYYNGEERAKGNILERFSAQQFPDLHSELNLSSLELGDSALYFCASSVGGLGLHEQFFGPGTRLTVL.